The clone carrying this T cell receptor (beta chain) was recorded many times. Its antigen remains unidentified. Data came from immunoSEQ multiplex PCR; TCRdb stores just in-frame clones and leaves some out. The specimen has about 12,000 clones, none found just once. These data originate in a study of T cells after posttransplantation cyclophosphamide. Study results and caveats: Later post-transplant blood repertoires were often dominated by donor CD8+ memory clones. Recipient CMV seropositivity and CMV reactivation strongly tracked TRB clonality.

The CDR3 is 14 amino acids. Germline CDR1 is SNHLY and CDR2 is FYNNEI. V lost 7 bases and J lost 8, with 20 bases in between. The specimen was PBMCs. The chain joins TRBV2 to TRBJ1-2; possible D gene TRBD1, 5 bases. The source of this sequence is a middle-aged woman in good health, CMV-negative, and a related stem cell transplant donor. The CDR3 nucleotides read TGTGCCAGCATAAGGCAGGGCGCAACGAAAGGCTACACCTTC. Its translation is CASIRQGATKGYTF.